This T cell receptor beta chain derives from a study of blood T cell repertoires in COVID-19. Clones were read by immunoSEQ multiplex PCR, and TCRdb kept only the in-frame ones, dropping some. The repertoire holds some 75,000 clones, with roughly 89% as singletons. Trimming removed 4 bases from V and 4 bases from J, with 12 bases in between. Germline V gene data show CDR1 as SGHTA and CDR2 as FQGNSA. The CDR3 covers 14 residues. Sequences were obtained from peripheral blood. This TCR was sampled from a man between 60 and 70 years old with acute or convalescent COVID-19. The V call is TRBV7-2, the J call TRBJ2-3, with TRBD2 as a possible D gene (6 bases). The CDR3 region has the DNA TGTGCCAGCAGCTCCACGGGAGTTTCAGATACGCAGTATTTT. Protein: CASSSTGVSDTQYF.